This TCR beta chain originates from a study of T cell responses to AZD1222 COVID-19 vaccine. Points on this clone: Its antigen is not known.

Some clones are missing from TCRdb's copy, which holds only in-frame ones; the method was immunoSEQ multiplex PCR. The sample consists of 130,000 to 150,000 clones, approximately 89% of them appearing once. The CDR3 has 15 residues. V lost 6 bases to trimming and J lost 5 bases, with 19 bases between them. CDR1 is SGHTA, CDR2 FQGNSA, per germline. The study's findings and limits: Targets within unmutated variant regions were reportedly found for nearly half of spike-specific TCRs. Receipt of two AZD1222 doses was followed by a rise in Spike-specific TCR breadth and depth. Donors were mostly white British, more females; clonal diversity possibly underestimated. The number of AZD1222 recipients seropositive at baseline was only 6 or 7.

The V and J genes are TRBV7-2 and TRBJ1-1; D might be TRBD1 (6 bases). This TCR was recovered from an adult in good health. This material consisted of peripheral blood, taken on day 0 of AZD1222 vaccination. The CDR3 bases are TGTGCCAGCAGGCAAAGCGGGGGGCGCAGGACTGAAGCTTTCTTT. Residues: CASRQSGGRRTEAFF.